This TCR beta chain appears in the sequencing data of a study of human T cells and chemical hapten exposure. TCRdb called the RACE reads again in MiXCR, with one record for every CDR3 protein. The data show around 56,000 distinct CDR3 sequences, roughly 9.8% seen once. Time point specified: pre-sensitization, week 0. This sample's treatment: therapeutic diphenylcyclopropenone sensitization with weekly scalp DPC. This specimen consisted of whole blood, obtained in connection with sensitization to the hapten diphenylcyclopropenone (DPC). The source of this sequence is a man aged 40-55 years with alopecia areata. Some clones in this sample may be carry-over from other donors' samples.

CDR3 sequence reads: CSVLSGTGGETQYF. The CDR3 bases are TGCAGCGTGCTCTCCGGGACAGGGGGGGAGACCCAGTACTTC. The gene calls are TRBV29-1 and TRBJ2-5, with 11 bases matching TRBD1. Germline CDR1 is SQVTM and CDR2 is ANQGSEA. This CDR3 has 14 amino acids. With 6 bases clipped from V and 5 bases from J, the junction kept 8 bases outside the gene matches.